This TCR beta chain was sequenced for a study of OX40 agonist ivuxolimab in advanced cancers. Study-level information: The dose-escalation cohort had hepatocellular carcinoma, melanoma, renal cell or head and neck cancer.

Comments on this clone: Its antigen is unknown.

Overall study findings and caveats: Clonal expansion by week 6 occurred in CD4+ and CD8+ blood T cells (at 0.1 to 3.0 mg/kg). Compared with CD4+, CD8+ T cells on average had more expanded clones. The study found among the lowest clonal expansion in partial responders at 0.1-3.0 mg/kg.

The protocol was immunoSEQ multiplex PCR, while the TCRdb copy is restricted to in-frame clones and leaves out a portion. The profile shows about 70,000 clones, less than 90% of them singletons. The clonotype originates from an adult with an advanced solid tumor such as melanoma, head and neck, liver or kidney cancer. The material was CD4+ or CD8+ T cells sorted from blood, obtained in a trial of the OX40 agonist ivuxolimab.

The CDR3 protein is CASSVAPGTGAEKLFF. In DNA form, the CDR3 reads TGTGCCAGCAGCGTAGCTCCCGGGACAGGGGCTGAAAAACTGTTTTTT. V is TRBV9 and J is TRBJ1-4, with TRBD1 matching 10 bases. This CDR3 is built from 16 residues. Germline lookup yields CDR1 SGDLS and CDR2 YYNGEE. Trimming took 0 bases from V and 7 from J; bases not matched to a gene: 6.